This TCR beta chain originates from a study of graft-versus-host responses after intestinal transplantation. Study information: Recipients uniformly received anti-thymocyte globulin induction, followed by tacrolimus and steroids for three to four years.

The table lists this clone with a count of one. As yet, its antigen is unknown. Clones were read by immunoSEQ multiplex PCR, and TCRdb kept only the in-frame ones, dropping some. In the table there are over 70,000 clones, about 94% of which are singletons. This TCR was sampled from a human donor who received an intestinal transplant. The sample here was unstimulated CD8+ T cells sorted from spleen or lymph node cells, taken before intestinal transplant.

The CDR3 DNA follows: TGCAGCGTTGTTAGCGGGACAGATACGCAGTATTTT. Protein product: CSVVSGTDTQYF. The chain uses TRBV29-1 and TRBJ2-3, with 7 nucleotides matching TRBD2. Germline CDR1 SQVTM, CDR2 ANQGSEA. V dropped 4 bases and J dropped 3; count of bases not matched to a gene: 1. The CDR3 totals 12 residues.